The present T cell receptor (beta chain) was sequenced within a study of shared clonotypes between healthy human individuals. Once extracted for a subset, genomic DNA was divided evenly among several immunoSEQ plates. The data were produced by immunoSEQ multiplex PCR, yet TCRdb's version contains in-frame clones alone and is incomplete. The sample contains 150,000 to 200,000 clones, 80% to 95% of which appear only once. The V end was cut by 4 bases, the J end by 1 base, with 17 bases between. There are 16 residues in the CDR3. The V gene's germline CDR1 is SGHRS and CDR2 YFSETQ. The sequence was obtained from a woman aged 25 to 39 in good health. The chain recombines TRBV5-1 with TRBJ2-5; possibly TRBD1 or TRBD2 for D (5 bases each). The sequenced sample consisted of naive CD4+ T cells sorted from blood. Noted subset: CD45RA+ positively selected. CDR3 DNA: TGCGCCAGCAGCACGTCGGGACCTCCTCTCCAAGAGACCCAGTACTTC. Translation gives CASSTSGPPLQETQYF.